Below, 24 T cell receptor beta chains from the same sample are listed, as sequenced in a study of Ad26.COV2.S vaccination and SARS-CoV-2 variants. Profiling relied on immunoSEQ multiplex PCR, and the TCRdb table lists in-frame clones only, not all of them. The profile shows a few hundred thousand clones, approximately 90% of them singletons. The treatment is: around 19 received Ad26.COV2.S at low or high dose, single or two shots; a few received placebo; per-sample allocation not given. Vaccine and placebo recipients were sampled on day 63 after the first injection. This material consisted of peripheral blood, taken in a trial of Ad26.COV2.S vaccine versus placebo. The origin of the receptors is a person between 18 and 59 years old who received the Ad26.COV2.S COVID-19 vaccine or a placebo.

A single count supports this clone. The J gene is TRBJ2-3, the V gene TRBV5-4; D may be TRBD1 or TRBD2 (6 bases each). Germline V CDR1 and CDR2: SGHNT, YYREEE (reference sequence). The CDR3 sequence is 14 residues long. V lost 1 base and J 5 bases, leaving 11 bases between the germline ends. The CDR3 DNA sequence: TGTGCCAGCAGCTTGACGGGGGCGCGAGATACGCAGTATTTT. Protein sequence: CASSLTGARDTQYF.

CDR3 nucleotides: TGTGCCAGCAGCCCAATTCGTAGCGATCCTCAGTTCTTC. Translation: CASSPIRSDPQFF. The chain uses TRBV7-2 and TRBJ2-1; tentative D call: TRBD2 (5 bases). The CDR3 contains 13 residues. The V and J ends lost 5 bases and 13 bases respectively, with 18 bases between them. Germline CDR1 SGHTA, CDR2 FQGNSA. Filled out from reference TRBV7-2 and TRBJ2-1, the complete variable domain reads GAGVSQSPSNKVTEKGKDVELRCDPISGHTALYWYRQSLGQGLEFLIYFQGNSAPDKSGLPSDRFSAERTGGSVSTLTIQRTQQEDSAVYLCASSPIRSDPQFFGPGTRLTVL.

The V call is TRBV30, the J call TRBJ1-5; D not resolved. Germline assignment: CDR1 GTSNPN and CDR2 SVGIG (reference sequence). CDR3 length: 13 amino acids. V lost 0 bases and J 4 bases, leaving 7 bases between the germline ends. The CDR3 sequence: CAWSVRTNQPQHF. The DNA of the CDR3 is TGTGCCTGGAGTGTAAGAACGAATCAGCCCCAGCATTTT.

The chain links TRBV27 to TRBJ1-2; 7 bases align to TRBD1. V lost 5 bases to trimming and J lost 3 bases; unmatched junction nucleotides: 6. The CDR3 runs 14 residues. Per germline, CDR1 MNHEY and CDR2 SMNVEV (reference sequence). This CDR3 is CASSPQGDYYGYTF. The CDR3 nucleotides read TGTGCCAGCAGTCCCCAGGGGGATTACTATGGCTACACCTTC.

V and J are TRBV28 and TRBJ2-5; D possibly corresponds to TRBD2 (6 bases). CDR3 size: 13 residues. Germline loops: CDR1 MDHEN, CDR2 SYDVKM. The V and J ends lost 5 bases and 5 bases respectively, with 12 bases between them. CDR3 amino acids: CASSGAGPETQYF. CDR3 DNA: TGTGCCAGCAGTGGAGCGGGTCCGGAGACCCAGTACTTC. The full variable domain, its missing parts supplied by reference TRBV28 and TRBJ2-5, is DVKVTQSSRYLVKRTGEKVFLECVQDMDHENMFWYRQDPGLGLRLIYFSYDVKMKEKGDIPEGYSVSREKKERFSLILESASTNQTSMYLCASSGAGPETQYFGPGTRLLVL.

The CDR3 is CASGLDGATFEAFF. In nucleotides, the CDR3 is TGTGCTAGTGGTTTGGACGGGGCCACCTTTGAAGCTTTCTTT. The rearrangement links TRBV12-5 to TRBJ1-1; possibly TRBD1 for D (5 bases). Trimming removed 1 base from V and 7 bases from J, with 13 bases in between. CDR3 size: 14 residues. CDR1 and CDR2 (germline): LGHNT, FRNRAP.

The CDR3 spells CAWSVDNRAYEKLFF. DNA of the CDR3: TGTGCCTGGAGTGTAGATAACAGGGCTTATGAAAAACTGTTTTTT. This chain connects TRBV30 to TRBJ1-4; a possible D gene is TRBD1 (6 bases). The CDR3 loop spans 15 amino acids. Germline CDR1 reads GTSNPN; CDR2 reads SVGIG (reference sequence). Trimming took off 0 bases at V and 6 bases at J, with 14 bases between the two ends.

V is TRBV10-2 and J is TRBJ2-7; 10 positions match TRBD2. CDR3 size: 14 residues. Trimming took 2 bases from V and 4 from J; bases not matched to a gene: 2. Per germline, CDR1 WSHSY and CDR2 SAAADI. The CDR3 reads CASSEVAGGYEQYF. As DNA, the CDR3 is TGCGCCAGCAGTGAGGTAGCGGGAGGTTACGAGCAGTACTTC.

This chain uses TRBV4-3 with TRBJ1-3; no clear D gene. The CDR3 loop spans 13 amino acids. Trimming took off 2 bases at V and 4 bases at J, with 6 bases between the two ends. CDR1 and CDR2 (germline): LGHNA, YSLEER. In DNA form, the CDR3 reads TGCGCCAGCAGCCAAATAACGGGAAACACCATATATTTT. Translated: CASSQITGNTIYF.

The gene calls are TRBV4-1 and TRBJ2-2, with 10 bases matching TRBD1. CDR3 length: 14 amino acids. CDR1 and CDR2 (germline): MGHRA, YSYEKL. V gave up 4 bases and J gave up 6 bases; unmatched junction bases: 2. DNA for the CDR3: TGCGCCAGCAGCCTTGGACAGGGGGCCGGGGAGCTGTTTTTT. It specifies CASSLGQGAGELFF.

The chain employs TRBV11-2 and TRBJ2-7, with D unresolved. V shed 2 bases and J shed 5 bases, with 4 bases lying between them. The CDR3 has 11 amino acids. CDR1 is SGHAT and CDR2 is FQNNGV in the germline V gene. The CDR3 sequence is CASSLMDEQYF. In DNA, the CDR3 is TGTGCCAGCAGCTTAATGGACGAGCAGTACTTC.

The chain uses TRBV28 and TRBJ2-7, with a possible D match to TRBD2 (5 bases). V lost 6 bases and J 3 bases, leaving 15 bases between the germline ends. Germline CDR1 and CDR2: MDHEN and SYDVKM. CDR3 size: 14 residues. DNA for the CDR3: TGTGCCAGCAGGGAGCGCGGGCGGAACTACGAGCAGTACTTC. Translating gives CASRERGRNYEQYF.

The chain has TRBV29-1 and TRBJ2-4; 8 bases are shared with TRBD1. The length of the CDR3 is 14 residues. The germline CDR1 and CDR2 sequences are SQVTM and ANQGSEA. The J segment lost 6 bases and the V segment lost 5 bases, leaving 9 bases of the junction unmatched. CDR3 nucleotides: TGCAGCGTTTTAACAGGGGGGCTATCAAACATTCAGTACTTC. This sequence encodes CSVLTGGLSNIQYF. Together with reference TRBV29-1 and TRBJ2-4, the CDR3 gives the full variable domain: SAVISQKPSRDICQRGTSLTIQCQVDSQVTMMFWYRQQPGQSLTLIATANQGSEATYESGFVIDKFPISRPNLTFSTLTVSNMSPEDSSIYLCSVLTGGLSNIQYFGAGTRLSVL.

At least ten counts were recorded for this clone. V gene TRBV12-3 or TRBV12-4 combines with J gene TRBJ2-2; a possible D gene is TRBD2 (5 bases). V was pared by 10 bases and J by 1 base, with 7 bases between. There are 12 residues in the CDR3. DNA for the CDR3: TGTGCCACCGAGGGGAACACCGGGGAGCTGTTTTTT. This codes for CATEGNTGELFF.

The gene calls are TRBV2 and TRBJ1-2, with 7 bases fitting TRBD1. There are 14 residues in the CDR3. V shed 7 bases, J shed 4 bases, and the junction held 9 bases outside the gene matches. Germline lookup yields CDR1 SNHLY and CDR2 FYNNEI. The CDR3 loop is CASTRQGTVYGYTF. For the CDR3, the DNA is TGTGCCAGCACAAGACAGGGAACGGTCTATGGCTACACCTTC.

The gene calls are TRBV28 and TRBJ1-1, with D tentatively TRBD1 (5 bases). The CDR3 spans 19 residues. Germline V gene lookup returns CDR1 MDHEN and CDR2 SYDVKM. V dropped 3 bases and J dropped 0 bases, with 23 bases sitting between them. The DNA of the CDR3 is TGTGCCAGCAGTTTTCCCCCCTTCAATCCGGGACGTATGAACACTGAAGCTTTCTTT. It codes for CASSFPPFNPGRMNTEAFF.

The chain links TRBV3-1 (or the pseudogene TRBV3-2) to TRBJ2-7, with 10 bases identical to TRBD1. Per germline, CDR1 LGHDT and CDR2 YNNKEL (reference sequence). This CDR3 has 13 amino acids. Trimming at V came to 9 bases and at J to 3 bases, leaving 5 bases not matched to a gene. In nucleotides, the CDR3 is TGTGCCAGTAGGGGACAGGGGATCTACGAGCAGTACTTC. Encoded protein: CASRGQGIYEQYF.

The rearrangement joins TRBV7-6 to TRBJ2-1, with D perhaps TRBD2 (6 bases). The V end lost 5 bases, the J end lost 6 bases, and 17 bases lay between the germline ends. The germline CDR1 and CDR2 sequences are SGHVS and FNYEAQ. The CDR3 contains 15 residues. The CDR3 loop reads CASSPGLPQTNEQFF. The DNA for the CDR3 is TGTGCCAGCAGCCCGGGACTCCCACAGACCAATGAGCAGTTCTTC.

The chain links TRBV12-3 or TRBV12-4 to TRBJ1-3; D is undetermined. Trimming took off 3 bases at V and 0 bases at J, with 3 bases between the two ends. The CDR3 runs to 13 residues. The CDR3: CASSFSSGNTIYF. The DNA of the CDR3 is TGTGCCAGCAGTTTTAGCTCTGGAAACACCATATATTTT.

The chain links TRBV6-6 to TRBJ2-2, with D maybe TRBD2 (5 bases). The CDR3 loop spans 13 amino acids. Germline loops: CDR1 MNHNY, CDR2 SVGAGI (reference sequence). V shed 4 bases and J shed 6 bases, with 9 bases lying between them. CDR3 bases: TGTGCCAGCAGTTCTAGGGAGTCCGGGGAGCTGTTTTTT. It translates to CASSSRESGELFF.

The rearrangement links TRBV7-8 to TRBJ2-5, with unresolved D. Trimming pared 3 bases from V and 2 bases from J, leaving 10 bases between. The CDR3 consists of 14 residues. Germline lookup yields CDR1 SGHVS and CDR2 FQNEAQ. CDR3: CASSLSRGQETQYF. The CDR3 DNA reads TGTGCCAGCAGCTTGTCTAGAGGTCAAGAGACCCAGTACTTC.

The genes are TRBV9 and TRBJ2-5; TRBD1 aligns across 9 bases. Germline CDR1 reads SGDLS; CDR2 reads YYNGEE. The CDR3 loop spans 19 amino acids. The ends lost 4 bases at V and 1 base at J; junction bases unmatched: 17. The CDR3 DNA is TGTGCCAGCAGCCCTTATGGGACAGGGAAGGGTGGCTTCCAAGAGACCCAGTACTTC. Residues: CASSPYGTGKGGFQETQYF.

In DNA, the CDR3 is TGTGCCATCAGTGAGTCGGGGGAAGGGGTTGGCACTGAAGCTTTCTTT. Translating it yields CAISESGEGVGTEAFF. The chain is built from TRBV10-3 and TRBJ1-1; TRBD1 is a possible D gene (5 bases). Trimming left V 0 bases short and J 4 bases short, with 15 bases between. CDR3 length equals 16 residues. CDR1 ENHRY and CDR2 SYGVKD come from the germline V gene.

The chain joins TRBV7-9 to TRBJ2-5; the D is unclear. Germline assignment: CDR1 SEHNR and CDR2 FQNEAQ (reference sequence). CDR3 length: 11 amino acids. With 8 bases removed from V and 5 bases from J, the gap between germline ends came to 9 bases. The CDR3 nucleotides read TGTGCCAGCGGAACGTCCGAGACCCAGTACTTC. Translated, it gives CASGTSETQYF.